These 21 T cell receptor beta chains share one sample of origin, sequenced in a study of OX40 agonist ivuxolimab in advanced cancers. The protocol was immunoSEQ multiplex PCR, while the TCRdb copy is restricted to in-frame clones and leaves out a portion. The sample yields about 82,000 clones, over 80% seen once. Source: CD4+ or CD8+ T cells sorted from blood, taken in a trial of the OX40 agonist ivuxolimab. The receptor source for this set is an adult with an advanced solid tumor such as melanoma, head and neck, liver or kidney cancer.

The chain uses TRBV10-2 and TRBJ2-1; tentatively, D is TRBD1 or TRBD2 (5 bases each). The V gene's germline CDR1 is WSHSY and CDR2 SAAADI. This CDR3 comprises 13 residues. With 10 bases removed from V and 0 bases from J, the gap between germline ends came to 10 bases. CDR3 coding DNA: TGCGCCACCGCAGGGAGCTCCTACAATGAGCAGTTCTTC. Translation gives CATAGSSYNEQFF.

This chain joins TRBV6-6 and TRBJ2-1, with 7 bases lining up with TRBD1. V trimming: 7 bases; J trimming: 4 bases; junction bases outside the gene matches: 7. This CDR3 region has 14 residues. In germline, CDR1 is MNHNY, CDR2 SVGAGI (reference sequence). CDR3 in amino acids: CASNSGQEYNEQFF. DNA of the CDR3: TGTGCCAGCAACTCCGGACAGGAGTACAATGAGCAGTTCTTC.

The gene calls are TRBV10-1 and TRBJ1-1; 8 bases map to TRBD1. CDR1 and CDR2 (germline): WNHNN, SYGVQD (reference sequence). The V gene end was trimmed by 3 bases and the J gene end by 1 base; junction bases not matched to a gene: 7. The CDR3 sequence is 16 residues long. The CDR3 coding sequence is TGCGCCAGCAGTGACCTCCCGACAGGGGAGAACACTGAAGCTTTCTTT. Translation gives CASSDLPTGENTEAFF.

This clone came up a few times. The gene calls are TRBV6-4 and TRBJ2-1; 10 bases map to TRBD1. This CDR3 contains 15 residues. In germline, CDR1 is MRHNA, CDR2 SNTAGT. The V gene end was trimmed by 2 bases and the J gene end by 5 bases; junction bases not matched to a gene: 3. The DNA of the CDR3 is TGTGCCAGCAGTGACGGACAGGGGGGCAACAATGAGCAGTTCTTC. It yields the protein CASSDGQGGNNEQFF.

CDR3 DNA sequence: TGCGCCAGCAGCCAAGATAAGTACAATGAGCAGTTCTTC. This sequence encodes CASSQDKYNEQFF. The chain couples TRBV4-3 to TRBJ2-1; D gene ambiguous. V dropped 0 bases and J dropped 4 bases, with 4 bases sitting between them. The germline CDR1 and CDR2 sequences are LGHNA and YSLEER. This CDR3 contains 13 residues.

The chain has TRBV6-5 and TRBJ2-7, with D hard to call. CDR3 size: 12 residues. Germline V gene sequence: CDR1 MNHEY, CDR2 SVGAGI. Trimming shortened V by 6 bases and J by 4 bases, and 10 bases separated the two germline ends. CDR3 amino acids: CASSPDGYEQYF. CDR3 bases: TGTGCCAGCAGCCCGGACGGTTACGAGCAGTACTTC.

This chain links TRBV29-1 with TRBJ1-1, with D unresolved. The V gene lost 8 bases and the J gene lost 2 bases, with 6 bases spanning the gap. The CDR3 is 10 residues long. Germline assignment: CDR1 SQVTM and CDR2 ANQGSEA. CDR3 sequence (DNA): TGCAGCTCGTTTAACACTGAAGCTTTCTTT. Translation: CSSFNTEAFF.

The chain has TRBV9 and TRBJ1-2; 7 bases are a match to TRBD1. Germline V gene data show CDR1 as SGDLS and CDR2 as YYNGEE. The CDR3 length is 13 residues. Trimming removed 4 bases from V and 4 bases from J; junction bases left unmatched: 4. CDR3 DNA: TGTGCCAGCAGCCCTCGGACAGGCTATGGCTACACCTTC. This gives the protein CASSPRTGYGYTF.

The rearrangement links TRBV19 to TRBJ2-7; the D gene is possibly TRBD2 (6 bases). Between the trimmed V and J ends, which lost 1 base and 3 bases, there was a span of 10 bases. CDR3 size: 14 residues. Germline CDR1 and CDR2: LNHDA and SQIVND (reference sequence). This CDR3 is CASSIASGYYEQYF. DNA of the CDR3: TGTGCCAGTAGTATAGCGAGCGGGTACTACGAGCAGTACTTC. Supplemented by reference TRBV19 and TRBJ2-7, the full variable domain reads DGGITQSPKYLFRKEGQNVTLSCEQNLNHDAMYWYRQDPGQGLRLIYYSQIVNDFQKGDIAEGYSVSREKKESFPLTVTSAQKNPTAFYLCASSIASGYYEQYFGPGTRLTVT.

The CDR3 nucleotides are TGCGCCAGCAGCGATCCGGGGTCGGGGGGGCGACAGTTCTTC. It specifies CASSDPGSGGRQFF. The gene calls are TRBV4-1 and TRBJ2-1, with TRBD2 identical over 8 bases. V lost 5 bases and J lost 13; bases outside the gene matches: 13. The CDR3 totals 14 residues. Germline CDR1 reads MGHRA; CDR2 reads YSYEKL.

The chain links TRBV9 to TRBJ1-2; 11 bases map to TRBD1. V dropped 4 bases and J dropped 8; count of bases not matched to a gene: 10. CDR1 is SGDLS, CDR2 YYNGEE, per germline. This CDR3 contains 15 residues. CDR3 residues: CASSLTGTGGLGYTF. For the CDR3, the DNA is TGTGCCAGCAGCCTCACCGGGACAGGGGGTCTCGGCTACACCTTC.

The chain combines TRBV10-1 with TRBJ1-5; no definite D call. V dropped 7 bases and J dropped 2 bases, with 21 bases sitting between them. From germline, CDR1 is WNHNN and CDR2 SYGVQD (reference sequence). CDR3 size: 17 residues. CDR3: CASNSGRERLCNQPQHF. In DNA, the CDR3 is TGCGCCAGCAATAGTGGCCGGGAACGTTTGTGCAATCAGCCCCAGCATTTT.

This chain uses TRBV11-2 with TRBJ2-3, with a tentative D call TRBD2 (5 bases). This CDR3 contains 16 residues. Germline V lookup: CDR1 SGHAT, CDR2 FQNNGV. V was clipped by 1 base and J by 7 bases, with 18 bases between them. CDR3 sequence: CASSLGEGSLRNTQYF. Written as DNA, the CDR3 is TGTGCCAGCAGCTTAGGCGAAGGGAGTTTACGGAATACGCAGTATTTT.

This rearrangement joins TRBV12-5 to TRBJ1-2; D is ambiguous. This CDR3 is built from 13 residues. Germline V gives CDR1 LGHNT, CDR2 FRNRAP. V lost 2 bases and J lost 0, with 4 bases in between. The CDR3 sequence: CASGLSANYGYTF. CDR3 nucleotide sequence: TGTGCTAGTGGTTTGTCGGCTAACTATGGCTACACCTTC.

The V and J genes are TRBV7-9 and TRBJ1-2; 10 bases are a match to TRBD1. Germline V gene data show CDR1 as SEHNR and CDR2 as FQNEAQ (reference sequence). This CDR3 comprises 16 residues. After removal of 6 bases from V and 0 bases from J, the junction contained 7 bases not matched to a gene. The CDR3 here is CASRSGTGAANYGYTF. The CDR3 nucleotides are TGTGCCAGCAGAAGTGGGACAGGGGCGGCTAACTATGGCTACACCTTC.

V and J are TRBV7-9 and TRBJ2-6; TRBD1 agrees at 9 bases. CDR3 size: 17 residues. Germline assignment: CDR1 SEHNR and CDR2 FQNEAQ (reference sequence). V was pared by 2 bases and J by 1 base, with 3 bases of the junction left unmatched. The CDR3: CASSLKQGASGANVLTF. The CDR3 DNA sequence: TGTGCCAGCAGCTTAAAACAGGGGGCGTCTGGGGCCAACGTCCTGACTTTC.

The CDR3 DNA sequence: TGTGCCAGCAGTTACTCTATCGGGGAGAGCACCGGGGAGCTGTTTTTT. The encoded protein is CASSYSIGESTGELFF. This chain joins TRBV27 and TRBJ2-2, with D perhaps matching TRBD2 (5 bases). V shed 4 bases and J shed 4 bases, with 16 bases lying between them. The length of the CDR3 is 16 residues. Per germline, CDR1 MNHEY and CDR2 SMNVEV (reference sequence).

The chain couples TRBV6-5 to TRBJ1-1; D is unclear. Germline V gene lookup returns CDR1 MNHEY and CDR2 SVGAGI. The CDR3 totals 16 residues. V was trimmed by 0 bases and J by 5 bases, leaving 16 bases between them. CDR3 coding DNA: TGTGCCAGCAGTTACTCGTGGGGAGAGGTAGGAACTGAAGCTTTCTTT. Translating gives CASSYSWGEVGTEAFF.

The rearrangement links TRBV27 to TRBJ2-7, with D perhaps being TRBD1 or TRBD2 (5 bases each). From germline, CDR1 is MNHEY and CDR2 SMNVEV (reference sequence). The CDR3 is made up of 15 amino acids. Trimming took 9 bases from V and 1 from J, leaving 19 bases between them. CDR3 DNA: TGTGCCAGTCGTGAGAGGGGACCAGGGTCCTACGAGCAGTACTTC. As protein: CASRERGPGSYEQYF.

This clone was recorded once. V gene TRBV6-5 combines with J gene TRBJ1-5; TRBD1 agrees at 11 bases. Germline assignment: CDR1 MNHEY and CDR2 SVGAGI. This CDR3 is built from 13 residues. V lost 6 bases to trimming and J lost 7 bases; unmatched junction nucleotides: 2. The CDR3 nucleotides are TGTGCCAGCAGAGGGACAGGGGGGCAGCCCCAGCATTTT. Protein sequence: CASRGTGGQPQHF.

The chain carries TRBV2 and TRBJ1-4; weak D call: TRBD1 (5 bases). Germline CDR1 is SNHLY and CDR2 is FYNNEI. Trimming left V 4 bases short and J 0 bases short, with 9 bases between. This CDR3 comprises 15 residues. CDR3: CASSGQFATNEKLFF. The CDR3 DNA follows: TGTGCCAGCAGTGGACAGTTTGCAACTAATGAAAAACTGTTTTTT.